A single sample is the source of the 20 T cell receptor beta chains below, sequenced in a study of T-cell memory formation after mild COVID-19 (dated by TCRdb to about 2021). Library preparation employed 5' RACE. The sequencer listed for this sample is Illumina NovaSeq 6000. TCRdb's own reprocessing of the public reads used fastp at Q25 and MiXCR and kept productive beta chains. Rows merge per CDR3 protein into single entries with the most common DNA and genes. The sample records 13,000 or so distinct CDR3 sequences, around 12% of which are singletons. The ten top clones hold 40% to 60% of the sample. The sample consisted of PBMCs or a T cell subset sorted from them (not recorded which). Receptor source: an adult woman who had mild COVID-19 (a few samples of this study predate the infection). The sample titles of this study are shuffled in the database, so cell type and time point are left out; the donor was told from shared clones.

This clonotype occurred many times. V and J are TRBV5-1 and TRBJ1-1; D remains unclear. Trimming took off 6 bases at V and 1 base at J, with 13 bases between the two ends. CDR1 SGHRS and CDR2 YFSETQ come from the germline V gene. CDR3 size: 14 residues. The CDR3 DNA reads TGCGCCAGCAAGTCTGGCCAGGAGAACACTGAAGCTTTCTTT. Its translation: CASKSGQENTEAFF.

This clonotype came up many times. Written as DNA, the CDR3 is TGCAGCGTTGAGGCTAGCGGGTCTAGGTACGAGCAGTACTTC. Amino acids: CSVEASGSRYEQYF. The genes are TRBV29-1 and TRBJ2-7; TRBD2 matches 8 bases. Germline CDR1 is SQVTM and CDR2 is ANQGSEA. The V gene end was trimmed by 3 bases and the J gene end by 4 bases; junction bases not matched to a gene: 8. The CDR3 length is 14 residues.

This clonotype was seen repeatedly, ten times or more. The chain carries TRBV10-3 and TRBJ2-5, with D possibly being TRBD1 or TRBD2 (5 bases each). V was shortened by 3 bases and J by 10 bases, with 12 bases between the two germline ends. The V gene's germline CDR1 is ENHRY and CDR2 SYGVKD. The CDR3 is 12 residues long. The CDR3 bases are TGTGCCATCAGTGATGGGGGTAGGGACCAGTACTTC. This gives the protein CAISDGGRDQYF.

This clonotype was counted many times. The chain combines TRBV5-1 with TRBJ2-1, with 13 bases identical to TRBD2. The CDR3 contains 17 residues. CDR1 is SGHRS, CDR2 YFSETQ, per germline. V lost 4 bases to trimming and J lost 5 bases; unmatched junction nucleotides: 9. The CDR3 DNA follows: TGCGCCAGCAGCCCTCTAGGGGGACTAGCGGGACACAATGAGCAGTTCTTC. Amino acids: CASSPLGGLAGHNEQFF.

This clonotype was detected ten times or more. The V and J genes are TRBV11-3 and TRBJ2-7, with a possible D match to TRBD2 (7 bases). The CDR3 extends over 16 amino acids. With 5 bases removed from V and 2 bases from J, the gap between germline ends came to 19 bases. Germline V gene sequence: CDR1 SGHNT, CDR2 YENEEA. The CDR3, as DNA: TGTGCCAGCAGCCGTCCCCCCGGGGGGCCTACCTACGAGCAGTACTTC. It translates to CASSRPPGGPTYEQYF.

The chain has TRBV12-3 or TRBV12-4 and TRBJ2-7; perhaps TRBD2 as D (5 bases). The V end was cut by 3 bases, the J end by 0 bases, with 9 bases between. CDR3 length equals 14 residues. The CDR3 coding sequence is TGTGCCAGCAGTTTGGAGGTAACCTCCTACGAGCAGTACTTC. This codes for CASSLEVTSYEQYF.

This clonotype appeared once. This CDR3 reads CASSLDSVGGPVSTDTQYF. CDR3 nucleotides: TGTGCCAGCAGCTTAGATTCTGTGGGAGGGCCGGTTAGCACAGATACGCAGTATTTT. J is TRBJ2-3 and V is TRBV7-2, with 7 bases fitting TRBD2. The CDR3 is 19 amino acids. V lost 1 base to trimming and J lost 0 bases; unmatched junction nucleotides: 13. The V gene's germline CDR1 is SGHTA and CDR2 FQGNSA.

As to this clonotype: A much larger clonotype is one base distant, so this may be a read error. This rearrangement joins TRBV27 to TRBJ1-2; 9 bases are a match to TRBD1. V lost 6 bases and J lost 7; bases outside the gene matches: 3. There are 12 residues in the CDR3. CDR1 and CDR2 from the germline V gene are MNHEY and SMNVEV (reference sequence). The CDR3 is CASRQGAGGYTF. CDR3 nucleotides: TGTGCCAGCAGACAGGGGGCGGGTGGCTACACCTTC.

This clonotype was counted many times. J is TRBJ2-3 and V is TRBV21-1; the DNA was not compared with TRBD1, the D call given in the table. TRBV21-1 constitutes a pseudogene. CDR3 length: 16 residues. CDR3 residues: CASSKARDSVMDTQYF. The CDR3 nucleotides read TGTGCCAGCAGCAAAGCGCGGGACAGTGTGATGGATACGCAGTATTTT.

The chain employs TRBV7-9 and TRBJ1-5; D is possibly TRBD1 (5 bases). Germline V lookup: CDR1 SEHNR, CDR2 FQNEAQ (reference sequence). V was cut by 1 base and J by 1 base, with 14 bases left in between. The CDR3 has 17 amino acids. For the CDR3, the DNA is TGTGCCAGCAGCTTAGTCAGGGTGGGCTGGAGCAATCAGCCCCAGCATTTT. It is translated as CASSLVRVGWSNQPQHF.

This clonotype is categorized as medium-sized (0.01 to 0.1%). J is TRBJ2-1 and V is TRBV5-1, with D tentatively TRBD2 (5 bases). The CDR3 sequence is 13 residues long. CDR1 and CDR2 (germline): SGHRS, YFSETQ. Trimming took off 5 bases at V and 8 bases at J, with 14 bases between the two ends. The CDR3 nucleotides are TGCGCCAGCAGACCAGACTACTGGGATGAGCAGTTCTTC. It encodes CASRPDYWDEQFF.

This clonotype was counted many times. The V call is TRBV7-8, the J call TRBJ2-1; 8 positions match TRBD2. Germline-derived CDR1 and CDR2 are SGHVS and FQNEAQ. CDR3 length equals 15 residues. The junction had 4 bases not matched to a gene; V was cut back by 4 bases and J by 2 bases. In nucleotides, the CDR3 is TGTGCCAGCAGCTCACTAGCGGCGGCCTACAATGAGCAGTTCTTC. Its translation: CASSSLAAAYNEQFF.

This clonotype was observed many times. The junction departs from germline at one end; a sequencing error may be responsible. The genes are TRBV7-9 and TRBJ1-1, with D possibly being TRBD1 (5 bases). Looked up from germline, CDR1 is SEHNR and CDR2 is FQNEAQ (reference sequence). The CDR3 is made up of 14 amino acids. The CDR3 sequence is CASSLAAGGTEAFF. CDR3 nucleotide sequence: TGTGCCAGCAGCCTAGCCGCGGGGGGCACTGAAGCTTTCTTT. The full variable domain, rest sourced from reference TRBV7-9 and TRBJ1-1, is DTGVSQNPRHKITKRGQNVTFRCDPISEHNRLYWYRQTLGQGPEFLTYFQNEAQLEKSRLLSDRFSAERPKGSFSTLEIQRTEQGDSAMYLCASSLAAGGTEAFFGQGTRLTVV.

This clonotype was seen ten or more times. The V call is TRBV5-1, the J call TRBJ2-3; no clear D. V dropped 0 bases and J dropped 2 bases, with 4 bases sitting between them. Germline V gene data show CDR1 as SGHRS and CDR2 as YFSETQ. The CDR3 is made up of 13 amino acids. As DNA, the CDR3 is TGCGCCAGCAGCTTGGATGACACAGATACGCAGTATTTT. Its translation is CASSLDDTDTQYF.

This clonotype showed up many times. The chain carries TRBV21-1 and TRBJ2-4. TRBV21-1 corresponds to a pseudogene. CDR3 length: 18 residues. As DNA, the CDR3 is TGTGCCAGCAGCAAAAAAGAGAACAGCTCAATATCCAAAAACATTCAGTACTTC. Translation: CASSKKENSSISKNIQYF.

This clonotype was found many times. The rearrangement joins TRBV4-1 to TRBJ2-7; D possibly uses TRBD1 or TRBD2 (5 bases each). CDR1 is MGHRA, CDR2 YSYEKL, per germline. This CDR3 has 13 amino acids. Trimming cost V 3 bases and J 5 bases, with 11 bases left between them. CDR3 loop: CASSHPGTHEQYF. CDR3 DNA sequence: TGCGCCAGCAGCCACCCCGGGACCCACGAGCAGTACTTC.

This clonotype was counted ten times or more. This chain links TRBV2 with TRBJ2-2; D ambiguous. V shed 7 bases and J shed 1 base, with 16 bases lying between them. Germline V gene sequence: CDR1 SNHLY, CDR2 FYNNEI. The CDR3 runs 16 residues. In nucleotides, the CDR3 is TGTGCCAGCAAGGTCTCCAGGACGGTGAACACCGGGGAGCTGTTTTTT. Encoded protein: CASKVSRTVNTGELFF.

This clonotype was seen only once. The chain has TRBV6-1 and TRBJ2-3, with TRBD1 identical over 10 bases. The CDR3 has 15 amino acids. The V segment lost 3 bases and the J segment 1 base; nucleotides outside the gene matches: 1. Germline lookup yields CDR1 MNHNS and CDR2 SASEGT. The CDR3, as DNA: TGTGCCAGCAGTGAGACAGGGGGCGGCACAGATACGCAGTATTTT. Amino acids: CASSETGGGTDTQYF.

This clonotype has ten or more counts. The chain carries TRBV5-1 and TRBJ2-7, with D possibly TRBD1 on 5 matching bases. Germline CDR1 reads SGHRS; CDR2 reads YFSETQ. The CDR3 has 13 amino acids. With 0 bases removed from V and 6 bases from J, the gap between germline ends came to 10 bases. CDR3 in amino acids: CASSLGQGSEQYF. The CDR3 nucleotides read TGCGCCAGCAGCTTGGGTCAGGGCTCCGAGCAGTACTTC.

This clonotype was seen ten or more times. The V call is TRBV20-1, the J call TRBJ1-2; a weak D match, TRBD1 (6 bases). The CDR3 runs 12 residues. Germline loops: CDR1 DFQATT, CDR2 SNEGSKA (reference sequence). V was shortened by 6 bases and J by 7 bases, with 15 bases between the two germline ends. As DNA, the CDR3 is TGCAGTGCCGTTAACCACAGGGCTGGCTACACCTTC. Translating gives CSAVNHRAGYTF.